This T cell receptor (beta chain) was identified during a study of cytomegalovirus exposure and HLA in healthy donors (dated by TCRdb to about 2017). Study-level background: In an earlier analysis of some 610 of the donors, under 300 Gb of sequence data and 117 million unique TCR beta sequences from roughly 190 million T cells were reported. The number of donors typed differed by locus, with 629-630 for A, B, C, DRB1 and DQB1, roughly 550 for DQA1, over 600 for DPA1, and approximately 470 for DPB1. Every discovery cohort repertoire had been produced on one sequencing platform. Among the roughly 400 genotyped donors, around 81% belonged to the genetic ancestry cluster associated with self-reported Caucasian donors. A few DR-DQ haplotypes were treated as single units for association and clustering because of strong linkage in the cohort. A separate validation cohort of 100 to 150 different subjects was used in addition to the approximately 610-subject first cohort. A later analysis re-analyzed previously published TCR beta repertoires from 600 to 850 donors and added high-resolution HLA genotyping to study TCR occurrence patterns. In the later analysis, no new phenotypic data were used to find candidate immune exposures; instead, reliance was placed on TCR beta sequences and their occurrence across donors. The T cell repertoires of 700 or so subjects were profiled by immunosequencing and related to cytomegalovirus serostatus. Both class I and class II loci were covered by HLA typing, at four-digit resolution. An earlier analysis of nearly 600 of the donors applied high-throughput TCR beta sequencing to assess whether each TCR beta V gene segment acted as functional or pseudogenic. Among approximately 370 genotyped donors of the cohort, an average of roughly 230,000 unique TCR beta nucleotide sequences was sequenced per donor, of which approximately 19% were non-productive. To predict cytomegalovirus infection status, the study combined high-throughput TCR immunosequencing, statistical association of individual TCRs with disease status, and machine learning. Approximately 300 gigabases of sequencing data and approximately 80 million unique TCR sequences were included in an early release covering roughly 700 HLA-typed donors. The aim of the study was to test whether cataloging public T cell receptors could identify signatures of past pathogen exposure. A later genetic analysis used genome-wide SNP genotypes for about three fifths of the 666 donors, treating that subset as a discovery cohort. Donor age, sex, ethnicity and CMV serostatus were compiled together with the repertoire data.

Libraries were constructed by the immunoSEQ multiplex PCR assay. For the multiplex PCR, a mixture combining 60 forward primers for TCR Vbeta segments and 13 reverse primers for TCR Jbeta segments was used. Amplification of the CDR3 region of rearranged TCR beta genes was performed with a multiplex PCR assay on genomic DNA. Amplified TCR beta libraries were sequenced as 87-base-pair reads on the Illumina HiSeq System. Turning to the authors' computational methods: In a later analysis, tens of millions of unique TCR beta chains were counted across the roughly 700 repertoires, and roughly 10 million of these chains were shared by at least two donors. Raw reads were error-corrected and collapsed into unique sequences by a nearest-neighbor algorithm in which closely related sequences were merged to remove PCR and sequencing errors. Alignment of CDR3 sequences to IMGT reference sequences was used to assign V, D and J gene segments. For a sequence to be retained, a match of at least six nucleotides to both a V gene segment and a J gene segment was required. Rearrangements were called productive when the CDR3 lacked stop codons and stayed in frame with V and J; all others were non-productive. Following IMGT convention, CDR3 was defined as the stretch from the second conserved V-encoded cysteine to the conserved J-encoded phenylalanine. The earlier analysis of fewer than 700 of the donors excluded sequences that lacked an unambiguous match to a single V gene segment. An earlier analysis of fewer than 650 of the donors classified V segments as functional when productive rearrangements were above 56.7% and as segregating when the standard deviation between donors was above 5%. A statistical classification framework was built for diagnosing cytomegalovirus status from the catalog of TCR beta chain sequences. V and J gene assignment, in a later analysis, came from comparing TCR nucleotide sequences with IMGT/GENE-DB human TR gene sequences. In a later analysis, CDR3 sequences and most-parsimonious VDJ recombination scenarios were assigned using the TCRdist pipeline. In a later analysis, each TCR beta chain was defined by its CDR3 amino acid sequence together with its V-gene family, and reads lacking a unique V-gene family were excluded. To address suspected cross-contamination and a sequencing artifact, a later analysis removed roughly 580 highly shared, low-generation-probability nucleotide sequences. In a later analysis, a clonal expansion index for each public chain was calculated from normalized within-repertoire ranks of inferred template counts. A later analysis computed generation probabilities with a VDJ recombination model fitted to out-of-frame rearrangements, and checked the results against IGoR. In a later analysis, hypergeometric tests were used to score TCR-TCR, TCR-HLA and TCR-CMV co-occurrence, with a repertoire-size bias correction applied to TCR pairs. A later analysis estimated false discovery rates by permuting HLA or CMV assignments 20 times. In a later analysis, co-occurring TCRs were grouped using DBSCAN, and TCRdist sequence similarity was added for clustering within HLA-allele-positive subsets. Repertoires with fewer than 30,000 or more than 120,000 public chains were left out of co-occurrence clustering, as were roughly five repertoires with anomalous nucleotide sharing. The table comes from immuneACCESS by way of TCRdb, which keeps in-frame sequences with V and J called. Part of the clones is missing from these tables; in studies checked, under half for an unresolved V gene and the rest for unknown reasons. V and J calls plus clone size are reproduced from that table; the DNA served to infer D and trimming. Counted in this sample were under 200,000 clones; 76% of them appeared once. The ten biggest clones cover 0.7% to 0.85% of the sample.

The cohort comprised fewer than 750 healthy bone marrow donors. Cohort members were all nominally healthy when sampled, although unrecorded immune exposures were likely present. The donor was CMV seronegative and belonged to the group of roughly 330 seronegative cohort members. A peripheral blood sample was provided by each donor, and peripheral blood mononuclear cells were used for TCR beta sequencing. The Qiagen DNeasy Blood Extraction Kit was used to extract genomic DNA from the blood cell samples. General conclusions and limits of the study: A later genetic analysis reported fewer N-insertions in productive TCRs among donors in an Asian-associated ancestry cluster than the approximately 700-donor mean. The study listed approximately 150 TCR beta chains as associated with cytomegalovirus. In vitro tests confirmed that a few of the cytomegalovirus-associated TCR beta chains recognize cytomegalovirus antigens. An association between a missense DCLRE1C variant and V-gene and J-gene trimming of TCR beta chains was found in a later genetic analysis and replicated in an independent cohort. Because some donors lacked HLA typing at each locus, the association tests relied only on the typed subset. In a later analysis, the rate of TCR association differed among HLA loci, with DRB1 alleles having the most associated TCRs and HLA-C alleles having the fewest. The 87-base-pair reads could not distinguish some IMGT-functional V segments, including TRBV6-2 and TRBV6-3, so those segments were excluded. Linkage disequilibrium might explain the correlated functional status among segregating V segments, but an unknown experimental factor could not be ruled out. Only TCR beta chains were sequenced in this cohort, and the absence of alpha or paired-chain data limited detectable features. Compared with equally common non-associated chains, HLA-associated TCR beta chains in a later analysis were more clonally expanded and had lower generation probabilities. In a later analysis, several top co-occurrence clusters were reported to appear linked to parvovirus B19, influenza, CMV and Epstein-Barr virus. In an earlier analysis of several hundred of the donors, most TCR beta V segments were observed in productive rearrangements about 90% or about 30% of the time, broadly matching IMGT annotations. Strong co-occurrence of HLA alleles, especially DR and DQ, made assigning TCR associations to individual alleles difficult. Because counts were too low, seventeen rarely observed V segments, including chromosome 9 orphons, were left out of the earlier analysis of approximately 580 of the donors. The authors suggested that the approach could potentially be extended to other disease states and immunological phenotypes. The classifier was reported to diagnose cytomegalovirus status with high specificity and sensitivity in both the original cohort and the validation cohort. According to a later analysis, most CMV-associated TCR beta chains appeared to be HLA-restricted, and the HLA associations seemed to be driven largely by CMV exposure. A further reported finding was that TCR beta sequences accurately predicted the HLA-A and HLA-B alleles for most subjects in the first cohort. Roughly uniform sequencing depth across donors was assumed in presence/absence analyses, although this assumption may not hold. A group of highly shared sequence variants was considered likely to be a technical artifact of the sequencing pipeline. Immune exposure information for the cohort was limited to CMV serostatus. A later analysis associated some 17,000 TCR beta sequences with specific HLA alleles at a false discovery rate of 0.05. Most TCR sequences were observed very rarely across donors, whereas some public TCRs were present in many individuals.

V sheds 5 bases and J sheds 2 bases, leaving 34 bases between their ends. Measured from the cysteine to the phenylalanine, the CDR3 is 21 residues long. Only the CDR3 portion is preserved as DNA: 63 bases, with reading frame beginning at the first base. Based on the germline V gene, the CDR1 and CDR2 sequences are SNHLY and FYNNEI. This clone was seen once. The clone's antigen remains unknown. No quality values exist for individual bases; no much larger clone is one base distant. This TCR was sampled from a female donor in good health and CMV-seronegative. The sequenced sample was PBMCs. Here the chain combines TRBV2 and TRBJ2-7; the best D guess is TRBD2, with 8 bases matching. The base sequence is TGTGCCAGCAGTTATGTCTCAGAACAGGGGACTAGAAGGGGGGGCCCCTACGAGCAGTACTTC. It codes for CASSYVSEQGTRRGGPYEQYF.